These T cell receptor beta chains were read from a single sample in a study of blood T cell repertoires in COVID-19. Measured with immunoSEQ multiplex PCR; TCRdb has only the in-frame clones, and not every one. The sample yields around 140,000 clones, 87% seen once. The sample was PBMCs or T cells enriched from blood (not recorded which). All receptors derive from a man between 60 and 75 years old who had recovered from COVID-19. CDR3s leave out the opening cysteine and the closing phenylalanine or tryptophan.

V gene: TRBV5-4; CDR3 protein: ASSLGLAGAFSTDTQY
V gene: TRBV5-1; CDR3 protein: ASSSGADTQY
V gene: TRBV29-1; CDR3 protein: SVRAGGVEAF
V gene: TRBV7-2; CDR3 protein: ASSPRTRPYNEQF
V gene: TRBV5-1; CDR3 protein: ASSLALGQITEAF
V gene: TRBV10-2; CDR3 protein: ASSESKGIEAF
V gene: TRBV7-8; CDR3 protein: ASSSPPGGYQKTQY
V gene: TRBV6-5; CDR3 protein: AGSGGANSPLH
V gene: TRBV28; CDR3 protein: ASSVGQLVPQH
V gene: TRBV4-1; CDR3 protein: ASSQVWQGYNSPLH
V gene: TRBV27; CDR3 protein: ASSLGPLNQPQH
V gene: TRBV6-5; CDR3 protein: ASSYGRTGILGEQY
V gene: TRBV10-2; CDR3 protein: ASSEFGQGPSRKH
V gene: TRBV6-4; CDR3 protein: ASSTSRQGANTGELF
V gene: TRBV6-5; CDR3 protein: ASSLLAGEETQY
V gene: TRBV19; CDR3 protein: ASSARGVSYEQY